A selection of T cell receptor beta chains follows, all from one sample in a study of OX40 agonist ivuxolimab in advanced cancers. TCRdb's table, derived via immunoSEQ multiplex PCR, lists solely in-frame clones and lacks some. The sample includes about 58,000 clones, 75% to 90% of them seen just once. Sequencing was performed on CD4+ or CD8+ T cells sorted from blood, taken in a trial of the OX40 agonist ivuxolimab. The source is an adult with an advanced solid tumor such as melanoma, head and neck, liver or kidney cancer. The CDR3 runs from the conserved cysteine through the conserved F or W.

>TRBV10-1
CASSRTGDYNSPLHF
>TRBV5-4
CASSLVEEAGRMYF
>TRBV6-5
CASSYSGQALNIQYF
>TRBV20-1
CSAREGYTF
>TRBV28
CASGTGQGRYGYTF
>TRBV27
CASSLRDSYEQYF
>TRBV19
CASSGLPGQGADQPQHF
>TRBV29-1
CSARGGTVNTGELFF
>TRBV7-9
CASSSPGPTYEQYF
>TRBV28
CASITPGTGGTEAFF
>TRBV6-5
CASSYLGFTGELFF
>TRBV11-2
CASSPTAEKLFF
>TRBV7-9
CASSLGTGLNQPQHF
>TRBV14
CASSHKGEAMDPYEQYF
>TRBV29-1
CSATDSGVGQYF
>TRBV5-4
CASSSVRGASYGYTF
>TRBV11-3
CASSLDPVYEQYF
>TRBV7-2
CASSLGPPEKLFF
>TRBV10-3
CAISIGRDEKLFF
>TRBV5-4
CASSRSPSGGAYEQYF
>TRBV28
CASRAQGGLGNTIYF
>TRBV11-3
CASSLVGNTIYF
>TRBV5-1
CASSLGGVRNTIYF
>TRBV5-1
CASSSGLAGGLSTDTQYF
>TRBV4-2
CASSQALAGGGDTDTQYF
>TRBV27
CASSPYRGGDEKLFF
>TRBV6-1
CASGSWGFYGYTF
>TRBV6-5
CASSGGLINPDTQYF
>TRBV4-1
CASSPVSGETQYF
>TRBV2
CASLDSVVYNYGYTF
>TRBV11-2
CASSSGGGQADTQYF
>TRBV7-3
CASSLGRSGGPYNEQFF
>TRBV5-8
CASRRETGDAGELFF
>TRBV25-1
CASSEGGTRAFF
>TRBV2
CASMAGQGPGELFF
>TRBV27
CASRKQGAHIQPQHF